These T cell receptor beta chains were read from a single sample in a study of T cells in Graves' hyperthyroidism and ophthalmopathy. In TCRdb, the multiplex PCR reads were re-called with MiXCR into one record per CDR3 protein. The table lists 640,000 or so distinct CDR3 sequences, roughly 14% of them singletons. The sequenced sample consisted of blood. The receptors were gathered from a woman aged 40 to 49 with Graves' ophthalmopathy. Each CDR3 is given with its conserved first and last residue. The order of the fields is clone size, D gene, V gene, J gene, CDR3 DNA, CDR3 protein. A D gene is named only where the DNA matches it firmly. Clone sizes are given selectively: once, few, many, or a class where the clone is expanded.

abundance: many; d_gene: -; v_gene: TRBV28; j_gene: TRBJ2-4; CDR3nt: TGTGCCAGCAGTTACAGCCCAAGTTCGGGAAACATTCAGTACTTC; CDR3aa: CASSYSPSSGNIQYF
abundance: many; d_gene: -; v_gene: TRBV28; j_gene: TRBJ1-5; CDR3nt: TGTGCCAGCAGTTTACGGGGGCGGGGGCCCCAGCATTTT; CDR3aa: CASSLRGRGPQHF
abundance: many; d_gene: TRBD2; v_gene: TRBV20-1; j_gene: TRBJ2-7; CDR3nt: TGCAGTGCTAGAGACTCGCGGGGGAGCTCCTACGAGCAGTACTTC; CDR3aa: CSARDSRGSSYEQYF
abundance: -; d_gene: -; v_gene: TRBV2; j_gene: TRBJ1-2; CDR3nt: TGTGCCAGCAGTGATGAGGGACATGGCTACACCTTC; CDR3aa: CASSDEGHGYTF
abundance: -; d_gene: -; v_gene: TRBV9; j_gene: TRBJ1-6; CDR3nt: TGTGCCAGCAGCGTAGGAGGGTCTAAGAATTCACCCCTCCACTTT; CDR3aa: CASSVGGSKNSPLHF
abundance: many; d_gene: TRBD1; v_gene: TRBV15; j_gene: TRBJ1-2; CDR3nt: TGTGCCACCAGCAGGCCAACGGGCAGGGGGCGTAACGGCTACACCTTC; CDR3aa: CATSRPTGRGRNGYTF
abundance: many; d_gene: -; v_gene: TRBV12-3/TRBV12-4; j_gene: TRBJ1-1; CDR3nt: TGTGCCAGCAGTTTTCCCAGGGCAAGGGGTTCCACTGAAGCTTTCTTT; CDR3aa: CASSFPRARGSTEAFF
abundance: many; d_gene: -; v_gene: TRBV12-3/TRBV12-4; j_gene: TRBJ2-7; CDR3nt: TGTGCCAGCAGTTTGAGAGGGTACCACGAGCAGTACTTC; CDR3aa: CASSLRGYHEQYF
abundance: many; d_gene: -; v_gene: TRBV6-1; j_gene: TRBJ2-4; CDR3nt: TGTGCCAGCCCAACCATTCAGTACTTC; CDR3aa: CASPTIQYF
abundance: -; d_gene: TRBD1; v_gene: TRBV5-1; j_gene: TRBJ2-5; CDR3nt: TGCGCCAGCAGCCCGGGACAGGGGGCTTGGGAGACCCAGTACTTC; CDR3aa: CASSPGQGAWETQYF
abundance: -; d_gene: -; v_gene: TRBV18; j_gene: TRBJ1-5; CDR3nt: TGTGCCAGCTCACCAAGGGGAAGTTCCGATCAGCCCCAGCATTTT; CDR3aa: CASSPRGSSDQPQHF
abundance: many; d_gene: TRBD1; v_gene: TRBV6-2/TRBV6-3; j_gene: TRBJ2-7; CDR3nt: TGTGCCAGCAGTCTGGGACAGAAACCCCCCTACGAGCAGTACTTC; CDR3aa: CASSLGQKPPYEQYF
abundance: many; d_gene: -; v_gene: TRBV6-5; j_gene: TRBJ2-7; CDR3nt: TGTGCCAGCAGTTCACAAGGGGGTGACGAGCAGTACTTC; CDR3aa: CASSSQGGDEQYF
abundance: many; d_gene: TRBD1; v_gene: TRBV6-2/TRBV6-3; j_gene: TRBJ2-7; CDR3nt: TGTGCCAGCAGTCAGGGGGACAGACTAATCTACGAGCAGTACTTC; CDR3aa: CASSQGDRLIYEQYF
abundance: few; d_gene: -; v_gene: TRBV3-1; j_gene: TRBJ2-7; CDR3nt: TGTGCCAGCAGCAGCGACCACGGAGGTCCGCAGTACTTC; CDR3aa: CASSSDHGGPQYF
abundance: -; d_gene: -; v_gene: TRBV6-2/TRBV6-3; j_gene: TRBJ2-5; CDR3nt: TGTGCCAGCTCACCTGGCGGAAAAGAGACCCAGTACTTC; CDR3aa: CASSPGGKETQYF
abundance: few; d_gene: -; v_gene: TRBV20-1; j_gene: TRBJ2-5; CDR3nt: TGCAGTGCTAGAGGGAGCACCCCTCGGTCCCAAGAGACCCAGTACTTC; CDR3aa: CSARGSTPRSQETQYF
abundance: -; d_gene: TRBD2; v_gene: TRBV15; j_gene: TRBJ2-4; CDR3nt: TGTGCCACCAGCAGGACTAGCCGTGTGGACATTCAGTACTTC; CDR3aa: CATSRTSRVDIQYF
abundance: many; d_gene: TRBD2; v_gene: TRBV20-1; j_gene: TRBJ2-2; CDR3nt: TGCAGTGCTAGAGATCCGGCTAGCGGGAGGTCCCTTGGGGGCGGGGAGCTGTTTTTT; CDR3aa: CSARDPASGRSLGGGELFF
abundance: many; d_gene: -; v_gene: TRBV6-5; j_gene: TRBJ2-7; CDR3nt: TGTGCCAGCAGTTACCCTTTGGACAGAGACTCCTACGAGCAGTACTTC; CDR3aa: CASSYPLDRDSYEQYF
abundance: many; d_gene: -; v_gene: TRBV28; j_gene: TRBJ1-2; CDR3nt: TGTGCCAGCAGCCCCCCAGGGACACTCTATGGCTACACCTTC; CDR3aa: CASSPPGTLYGYTF
abundance: -; d_gene: -; v_gene: TRBV6-2/TRBV6-3; j_gene: TRBJ2-2; CDR3nt: TGTGCCAGCAGTTCTGGAACAGGGGACTCCGGGGAGCTGTTTTTT; CDR3aa: CASSSGTGDSGELFF
abundance: many; d_gene: TRBD2; v_gene: TRBV7-8; j_gene: TRBJ2-7; CDR3nt: TGTGCCAGCAGCGTTAGCGGGAGTGTCTACGAGCAGTACTTC; CDR3aa: CASSVSGSVYEQYF
abundance: many; d_gene: -; v_gene: TRBV11-3; j_gene: TRBJ1-3; CDR3nt: TGTGCCAGCCTCGTCGGAAACACCATATATTTT; CDR3aa: CASLVGNTIYF
abundance: many; d_gene: -; v_gene: TRBV28; j_gene: TRBJ2-7; CDR3nt: TGTGCCAGCAGTTCAGGGGACCCCTACGAGCAGTACTTC; CDR3aa: CASSSGDPYEQYF
abundance: many; d_gene: TRBD1; v_gene: TRBV6-5; j_gene: TRBJ2-7; CDR3nt: TGTGCCAGCAGTTGGGACAGGACGGGCTACGAGCAGTACTTC; CDR3aa: CASSWDRTGYEQYF
abundance: many; d_gene: TRBD2; v_gene: TRBV20-1; j_gene: TRBJ2-5; CDR3nt: TGCAGTGCTAGAGATTCCGGGAGGGTAGCGTACCAAGAGACCCAGTACTTC; CDR3aa: CSARDSGRVAYQETQYF
abundance: many; d_gene: -; v_gene: TRBV29-1; j_gene: TRBJ1-1; CDR3nt: TGCAGCGTTGTTGCCGAGAACACTGAAGCTTTCTTT; CDR3aa: CSVVAENTEAFF
abundance: -; d_gene: TRBD2; v_gene: TRBV27; j_gene: TRBJ2-5; CDR3nt: TGTGCCAGCAGTTCCAGACTAGCGGTTACGACCCAGTACTTC; CDR3aa: CASSSRLAVTTQYF
abundance: many; d_gene: -; v_gene: TRBV19; j_gene: TRBJ2-5; CDR3nt: TGTGCCAGTAGTATCTTACTAGCAGAGACCCAGTACTTC; CDR3aa: CASSILLAETQYF
abundance: many; d_gene: TRBD1; v_gene: TRBV6-2/TRBV6-3; j_gene: TRBJ1-5; CDR3nt: TGTGCCAGCAGCACAGGGGGCCAGCCCCAGCATTTT; CDR3aa: CASSTGGQPQHF
abundance: many; d_gene: TRBD1; v_gene: TRBV12-3/TRBV12-4; j_gene: TRBJ1-2; CDR3nt: TGTGCCAGCAGTTCCACGCTACAGGGGAATGGCTACACCTTC; CDR3aa: CASSSTLQGNGYTF
abundance: many; d_gene: -; v_gene: TRBV2; j_gene: TRBJ1-1; CDR3nt: TGTGCCAGCAGTGAAGAGACTGAAGCTTTCTTT; CDR3aa: CASSEETEAFF
abundance: -; d_gene: TRBD2; v_gene: TRBV6-2/TRBV6-3; j_gene: TRBJ2-2; CDR3nt: TGTGCCAGCAGCCGACCGGGACTAGCGTTCGGGGAGCTGTTTTTT; CDR3aa: CASSRPGLAFGELFF
abundance: many; d_gene: TRBD2; v_gene: TRBV6-5; j_gene: TRBJ2-7; CDR3nt: TGTGCCAGCAGTTACTCACGGCCCGAGCGGGGGTACGAGCAGTACTTC; CDR3aa: CASSYSRPERGYEQYF